The 9 T cell receptor beta chains below come from one sample, sequenced in a study of vaccination effects on CD4 cells after COVID-19. Only in-frame clones appear in the TCRdb table, and some are missing; sequencing was by immunoSEQ multiplex PCR. The repertoire includes roughly 59,000 clones, under 80% of them detected once, and 1.5% to 2.5% sits in the top ten. No antigen has been identified for these receptors. Antigen-specific CD4+ T cells were expanded (with viral peptide pools) by the ViraFEST assay ahead of sequencing. When around ten days of culture had elapsed, CD4+ T cells were isolated. Either the mRNA-1273 or the BNT162b2 vaccine was given to participants as two doses. The sequencing used CD4+ T cells from PBMCs cultured with HCoV-OC43 spike peptides, collected after COVID-19 vaccination. Subset specified: HCoV-OC43 spike overlapping peptide pool stimulation. These receptors were taken from a human donor who received a COVID-19 vaccine.

The chain is built from TRBV3-1 (or the pseudogene TRBV3-2) and TRBJ2-5; a possible D gene is TRBD2 (6 bases). In germline, CDR1 is LGHDT, CDR2 YNNKEL (reference sequence). The CDR3 length is 13 residues. V lost 6 bases and J lost 4, with 12 bases in between. The CDR3 spells CASSWQGGETQYF. CDR3 DNA sequence: TGTGCCAGCAGTTGGCAGGGAGGAGAGACCCAGTACTTC.

The gene calls are TRBV7-2 and TRBJ2-5, with 10 bases fitting TRBD2. The V segment lost 0 bases and the J segment 1 base; nucleotides outside the gene matches: 2. The CDR3 is 16 residues long. From germline, CDR1 is SGHTA and CDR2 FQGNSA. The chain's CDR3 is CASSLALAGAQETQYF. The CDR3 nucleotides are TGTGCCAGCAGCTTAGCCCTAGCGGGGGCCCAAGAGACCCAGTACTTC.

The rearrangement uses TRBV5-1 and TRBJ1-2; 11 bases match TRBD1. This CDR3 is 14 amino acids long. Germline CDR1 is SGHRS and CDR2 is YFSETQ. The V segment lost 3 bases and the J segment 6 bases; nucleotides outside the gene matches: 4. Written as DNA, the CDR3 is TGCGCCAGCAGCTCTCAGGGACAGGGGGATGGCTACACCTTC. This encodes CASSSQGQGDGYTF.

The chain uses TRBV24-1 and TRBJ2-3; 9 nucleotides agree with TRBD1. Germline lookup yields CDR1 KGHDR and CDR2 SFDVKD. The junction had 6 bases not matched to a gene; V was cut back by 4 bases and J by 2 bases. The CDR3 runs 16 residues. DNA for the CDR3: TGTGCCACCAGTGAGGTGGGGACAGGGAACACAGATACGCAGTATTTT. It yields the protein CATSEVGTGNTDTQYF.

The V and J genes are TRBV11-2 and TRBJ2-2; D is unclear. Germline V gives CDR1 SGHAT, CDR2 FQNNGV. The V end lost 5 bases, the J end lost 2 bases, and 12 bases lay between the germline ends. The length of the CDR3 is 15 residues. The CDR3 loop is CASSDWTRNTGELFF. CDR3 in DNA: TGTGCCAGCAGCGACTGGACCCGAAACACCGGGGAGCTGTTTTTT.

The rearrangement joins TRBV5-1 to TRBJ1-6; D possibly corresponds to TRBD1 (5 bases). This CDR3 is 15 amino acids long. V was shortened by 6 bases and J by 9 bases, with 19 bases between the two germline ends. Germline CDR1 is SGHRS and CDR2 is YFSETQ. CDR3 DNA: TGCGCCAGCACGTACCGGGGGGAAGGGAGTTCACCCCTCCACTTT. Amino acids: CASTYRGEGSSPLHF.

By share, this clone counts as medium-sized. This chain links TRBV6-5 with TRBJ1-5; weak D call: TRBD1 (6 bases). Looked up from germline, CDR1 is MNHEY and CDR2 is SVGAGI. With 6 bases removed from V and 2 bases from J, the gap between germline ends came to 8 bases. This CDR3 has 13 amino acids. The CDR3 loop is CASRAGGNQPQHF. DNA for the CDR3: TGTGCCAGCAGAGCAGGGGGCAATCAGCCCCAGCATTTT.

This chain uses TRBV19 with TRBJ2-5; TRBD2 might be the D (6 bases). CDR1 is LNHDA, CDR2 SQIVND, per germline (reference sequence). This CDR3 has 15 amino acids. V shed 3 bases and J shed 2 bases, with 13 bases lying between them. CDR3 sequence reads: CASSILGAGQETQYF. The CDR3 DNA follows: TGTGCCAGTAGTATCTTAGGGGCGGGGCAAGAGACCCAGTACTTC.

As for this clone: At one boundary the junction diverges from the germline segment, which might be a read error. The genes are TRBV14 and TRBJ1-2; 7 bases are shared with TRBD1. The germline V gene has CDR1 SGHDN and CDR2 FVKESK. The CDR3 has 15 amino acids. The DNA of the CDR3 is TGTGCCAGCGGCCAGACAGGGAGGAAGGACTATGGCTACACCTTC. Its translation: CASGQTGRKDYGYTF.